Listed here is a single T cell receptor beta chain. The data belong to a study of regulatory T cells in long-lasting Graves disease. About the study: Patients newly diagnosed with Graves' had been on antithyroid drugs for under 3 months.

Time point meaning: newly diagnosed GD, antithyroid drugs for less than 3 months. PBMC-extracted RNA yielded the TCR library. With iRepertoire HTBI primers and Arm-PCR of CDR3 regions, TCR beta libraries were built. TCRdb re-called the multiplex PCR reads through MiXCR, storing one row per CDR3 protein. There are some 220,000 distinct CDR3 sequences in the sample; approximately 18% occur only once, and 10% to 15% lies in the top ten. The V and J ends lost 2 bases and 6 bases respectively, with 10 bases between them. Germline V gene lookup returns CDR1 KGHSH and CDR2 LQKENI. This CDR3 contains 13 residues. These data were also reused for a study on T cells in Graves' hyperthyroidism and ophthalmopathy. From that paper: TCR CDR3 regions were first amplified by RT-PCR with HTBI primers.

The source of this sequence is a woman in her twenties or thirties with Graves disease. This chain links TRBV18 with TRBJ2-5, with D perhaps being TRBD1 or TRBD2 (6 bases each). The material sequenced was peripheral blood mononuclear cells (PBMCs), taken at new diagnosis, from a patient treated with antithyroid drugs. In DNA, the CDR3 is TGTGCCAGCTCACCAGGGGGGCTAAAGACCCAGTACTTC. Protein sequence: CASSPGGLKTQYF.